These 10 T cell receptor beta chains came from one sample sequenced in a study of blood T cell repertoires in COVID-19. Some clones are missing from TCRdb's copy, which holds only in-frame ones; the method was immunoSEQ multiplex PCR. The data contain around 99,000 clones, 70% to 80% of them singletons. The sequenced sample consisted of peripheral blood. The receptor source for this set is a woman of 80 years or more with active or convalescent COVID-19.

The chain has TRBV5-1 and TRBJ2-3, with TRBD1 identical over 7 bases. V was pared by 0 bases and J by 2 bases, with 6 bases of the junction left unmatched. Germline V gives CDR1 SGHRS, CDR2 YFSETQ. The CDR3 runs 16 residues. The CDR3 protein is CASSLEKDRPTDTQYF. CDR3 bases: TGCGCCAGCAGCTTGGAGAAGGACAGGCCCACAGATACGCAGTATTTT.

In this sample, this clone turned up a few times. This sequence joins TRBV6-5 and TRBJ1-1; TRBD1 is a possible D gene (5 bases). V lost 11 bases and J 3 bases, leaving 19 bases between the germline ends. The CDR3 totals 14 residues. Germline CDR1 reads MNHEY; CDR2 reads SVGAGI. In nucleotides, the CDR3 is TGTGCCTCCAGTCGCAGGGAGGCGGACACTGAAGCTTTCTTT. Translated: CASSRREADTEAFF.

A few counts support this clone. This sequence joins TRBV10-2 and TRBJ1-2, with D possibly TRBD1 on 5 matching bases. Trimming removed 3 bases from V and 7 bases from J, with 15 bases in between. The CDR3 is 14 residues long. The germline V gene has CDR1 WSHSY and CDR2 SAAADI. This CDR3 reads CASSEPFQGFGYTF. The CDR3 DNA follows: TGCGCCAGCAGTGAACCTTTCCAGGGCTTTGGCTACACCTTC.

As concerns this clone: At the DNA level, this CDR3 is encoded by other sequences in the same sample as well. V usage is TRBV20-1 and J usage is TRBJ2-7; the D is unclear. Germline values: CDR1 DFQATT, CDR2 SNEGSKA (reference sequence). The V end was cut by 3 bases, the J end by 4 bases, with 7 bases between. This CDR3 region has 11 residues. The DNA of the CDR3 is TGCAGTGCTAGCGGGTCTTACGAGCAGTACTTC. Protein product: CSASGSYEQYF.

The V and J genes are TRBV5-1 and TRBJ1-1; possible D gene TRBD1, 5 bases. Germline V gives CDR1 SGHRS, CDR2 YFSETQ. The CDR3 is 14 amino acids. Deletions cut 0 bases from V and 8 bases from J, with 14 bases between. In DNA form, the CDR3 reads TGCGCCAGCAGCTTGGCTCCAGGGCCAGACGAAGCTTTCTTT. Amino acid sequence: CASSLAPGPDEAFF.

This sequence joins TRBV6-5 and TRBJ2-2; TRBD2 matches 7 bases. The CDR3 has 15 residues. V dropped 0 bases and J dropped 7; count of bases not matched to a gene: 5. Germline V gene data show CDR1 as MNHEY and CDR2 as SVGAGI. The DNA of the CDR3 is TGTGCCAGCAGTTACTCGAGCGGGACGGGCGGGGAGCTGTTTTTT. Its translation is CASSYSSGTGGELFF.

In regard to this clone: Its ends do not fully match the called genes, so a read error is possible. This chain links TRBV5-1 with TRBJ2-7; possible D gene TRBD1, 6 bases. This CDR3 contains 12 residues. Germline V gene lookup returns CDR1 SGHRS and CDR2 YFSETQ. CDR3 sequence: CASSPNRDEQYF. CDR3 in DNA: TGTGCCAGCAGCCCCAACAGGGACGAGCAGTACTTC.

This chain uses TRBV6-2 or TRBV6-3 with TRBJ1-5, with TRBD1 matching over 8 bases. Per germline, CDR1 MNHEY and CDR2 SVGEGT. CDR3 length: 15 amino acids. V was clipped by 8 bases and J by 3 bases; unmatched bases: 9. CDR3 amino acids: CASGYSGQVNQPQHF. CDR3 bases: TGTGCCAGCGGGTACTCGGGACAGGTCAATCAGCCCCAGCATTTT.

The rearrangement joins TRBV11-3 to TRBJ2-3, with D tentatively TRBD2 (6 bases). The germline V and J ends were trimmed by 4 bases and 9 bases, with 11 bases remaining between them. From germline, CDR1 is SGHNT and CDR2 YENEEA. This CDR3 spans 12 amino acids. CDR3 nucleotides: TGTGCCAGCAGCTCGTCCGGGGGAACGCAGTATTTT. Residues: CASSSSGGTQYF.

This clone has a count of ten or more. The chain is built from TRBV9 and TRBJ2-7, with 7 nucleotides matching TRBD1. This CDR3 is 12 amino acids long. In germline, CDR1 is SGDLS, CDR2 YYNGEE. V shed 4 bases and J 5 bases; nucleotides not matched to a gene: 3. The CDR3 loop is CASSPQGDEQYF. The CDR3 DNA sequence: TGTGCCAGCAGCCCCCAGGGGGACGAGCAGTACTTC.